The 26 T cell receptor beta chains below all came from one sample that was sequenced in a study of T cell responses to AZD1222 COVID-19 vaccine. Sequencing used immunoSEQ multiplex PCR; TCRdb keeps in-frame clones, though not all of them. This sample has approximately 140,000 clones; 80% to 90% occur once, and the top ten carry 4.5% to 6.5%. Sequencing used peripheral blood, obtained on day 0 of AZD1222 vaccination. These TCRs come from an adult in good health.

This sequence joins TRBV12-3 or TRBV12-4 and TRBJ1-2, with TRBD1 identical over 9 bases. This CDR3 contains 13 residues. The trim removed 5 bases at V and 9 bases at J, leaving 7 bases unmatched. The chain's CDR3 is CASSRDREGRYTF. Here the CDR3 DNA reads TGTGCCAGCAGTCGGGACAGGGAGGGGCGCTACACCTTC.

The chain joins TRBV7-6 to TRBJ1-6; D unclear. The CDR3 extends over 18 amino acids. V lost 2 bases and J 7 bases, leaving 21 bases between the germline ends. Looked up from germline, CDR1 is SGHVS and CDR2 is FNYEAQ. CDR3 in amino acids: CASSLPKQGLSMNSPLHF. For the CDR3, the DNA is TGTGCCAGCAGCTTACCTAAACAAGGGTTGTCTATGAATTCACCCCTCCACTTT.

A single count supports this clone. The chain employs TRBV5-4 and TRBJ2-5, with 8 bases matching TRBD1. Trimming cost V 3 bases and J 4 bases; bases outside gene matches: 8. CDR1 SGHNT and CDR2 YYREEE come from the germline V gene (reference sequence). The CDR3 loop spans 15 amino acids. CDR3 DNA: TGTGCCAGCAGCTCTCGAACAGGGGGTGGAGAGACCCAGTACTTC. It is translated as CASSSRTGGGETQYF.

The chain links TRBV4-2 to TRBJ2-7, with TRBD2 matching 14 bases. Germline lookup yields CDR1 LGHNA and CDR2 YNFKEQ. The CDR3 consists of 18 residues. V lost 1 base to trimming and J lost 1 base; unmatched junction nucleotides: 6. CDR3 DNA sequence: TGTGCCAGCAGCCAAGGAGGGACTAGCGGGAGTGCGTCCTACGAGCAGTACTTC. This gives the protein CASSQGGTSGSASYEQYF.

V and J are TRBV5-1 and TRBJ1-1; a weak D match, TRBD1 (5 bases). The germline CDR1 and CDR2 sequences are SGHRS and YFSETQ. Trimming cost V 0 bases and J 3 bases, with 12 bases left between them. The CDR3 covers 15 residues. In nucleotides, the CDR3 is TGCGCCAGCAGCTTGGCTGCCAGGGACCACACTGAAGCTTTCTTT. It translates to CASSLAARDHTEAFF.

Note on this clone: A read error may account for a junction end that differs from germline. V is TRBV3-1 (or the pseudogene TRBV3-2) and J is TRBJ2-7; the D is unclear. Germline CDR1 and CDR2: LGHDT and YNNKEL (reference sequence). The CDR3 is 12 amino acids. Here the CDR3 reads CASSQTSNEQYF. For the CDR3, the DNA is TGTGCCAGCAGCCAGACCTCCAACGAGCAGTACTTC.

CDR3 in DNA: TGTGCCAGCAGTTACCCACAGGGATTGAGCAATTCACCCCTCCACTTT. This encodes CASSYPQGLSNSPLHF. The V call is TRBV6-5, the J call TRBJ1-6; maybe TRBD1 (6 bases). Trimming cost V 2 bases and J 7 bases, with 15 bases left between them. From germline, CDR1 is MNHEY and CDR2 SVGAGI. The CDR3 loop spans 16 amino acids.

The CDR3 sequence: CASSSLRGFGNQPQHF. Written as DNA, the CDR3 is TGTGCCAGTAGTTCCCTCCGAGGGTTTGGCAATCAGCCCCAGCATTTT. The genes are TRBV19 and TRBJ1-5; D call uncertain. The germline CDR1 and CDR2 sequences are LNHDA and SQIVND (reference sequence). V was shortened by 5 bases and J by 2 bases, with 16 bases between the two germline ends. The CDR3 has 16 residues.

The rearrangement joins TRBV5-5 to TRBJ2-5; 11 bases line up with TRBD2. The CDR3 has 15 residues. V gave up 3 bases and J gave up 4 bases; unmatched junction bases: 5. Germline CDR1 reads SGHKS; CDR2 reads YYEKEE (reference sequence). The CDR3 reads CASSWVAGGTETQYF. The CDR3 bases are TGTGCCAGCAGCTGGGTAGCGGGAGGGACAGAGACCCAGTACTTC.

The chain is built from TRBV20-1 and TRBJ1-5, with TRBD1 identical over 10 bases. This CDR3 comprises 15 residues. The ends lost 6 bases at V and 9 bases at J; junction bases unmatched: 14. Germline-derived CDR1 and CDR2 are DFQATT and SNEGSKA (reference sequence). CDR3 bases: TGCAGTGCGAGTAAACCGGGACAGGGGTTGGGGCCCCAGCATTTT. Amino acid sequence: CSASKPGQGLGPQHF.

This rearrangement joins TRBV27 to TRBJ2-2, with D maybe TRBD1 (6 bases). CDR1 and CDR2 from the germline V gene are MNHEY and SMNVEV (reference sequence). Between the trimmed V and J ends, which lost 5 bases and 4 bases, there was a span of 14 bases. CDR3 size: 15 residues. CDR3 sequence (DNA): TGTGCCAGCAGTCCTACAGGGCTATCCACCGGGGAGCTGTTTTTT. Protein product: CASSPTGLSTGELFF.

The gene calls are TRBV13 and TRBJ2-2, with TRBD1 matching 9 bases. CDR3 length equals 15 residues. The germline CDR1 and CDR2 sequences are PRHDT and FYEKMQ (reference sequence). V lost 4 bases to trimming and J lost 6 bases; unmatched junction nucleotides: 6. The CDR3 is CASSYRDRVPGELFF. CDR3 in DNA: TGTGCCAGCAGCTACCGGGACAGGGTCCCCGGGGAGCTGTTTTTT.

The J gene is TRBJ2-5, the V gene TRBV18; 7 bases are a match to TRBD1. Germline trimming cut 5 bases from V and 1 base from J; bases unmatched to any gene: 4. Germline CDR1 is KGHSH and CDR2 is LQKENI. The CDR3 has 14 amino acids. CDR3 sequence (DNA): TGTGCCAGCTCATCAGGGACAGTCCAAGAGACCCAGTACTTC. It is translated as CASSSGTVQETQYF.

This clone appeared a single time. The J gene is TRBJ1-5, the V gene TRBV28; D unclear. V shed 6 bases and J shed 9 bases, with 12 bases lying between them. CDR1 is MDHEN, CDR2 SYDVKM, per germline. CDR3 size: 12 residues. CDR3 DNA: TGTGCCAGCAGCCAAATCCCAGGGCCCCAGCATTTT. Translated, it gives CASSQIPGPQHF.

The chain links TRBV4-3 to TRBJ2-3; D is unclear. Trimming stripped 0 bases from V and 4 bases from J, with 20 bases between. In germline, CDR1 is LGHNA, CDR2 YSLEER. The CDR3 contains 18 residues. The CDR3 DNA sequence: TGCGCCAGCAGCCAAGAGATACGGAGATGGGGAAACGCAGATACGCAGTATTTT. Translating gives CASSQEIRRWGNADTQYF.

The chain is built from TRBV3-1 (or the pseudogene TRBV3-2) and TRBJ2-3, with no clear D. Germline-derived CDR1 and CDR2 are LGHDT and YNNKEL (reference sequence). The CDR3 sequence is 13 residues long. Trimming removed 4 bases at V and 0 bases at J, with 5 bases between. CDR3: CASSPKSTDTQYF. In nucleotides, the CDR3 is TGTGCCAGCAGCCCGAAAAGCACAGATACGCAGTATTTT.

The chain has TRBV5-4 and TRBJ1-2; the D gene is possibly TRBD1 (5 bases). The CDR3 runs to 15 residues. V dropped 0 bases and J dropped 0 bases, with 9 bases sitting between them. The germline V gene encodes CDR1 SGHNT and CDR2 YYREEE (reference sequence). DNA for the CDR3: TGTGCCAGCAGCTTGGGTGGGGGGGCTAACTATGGCTACACCTTC. Translating gives CASSLGGGANYGYTF.

V is TRBV9 and J is TRBJ1-2; weak D call: TRBD1 (5 bases). V lost 3 bases to trimming and J lost 8 bases, with 11 bases between them. This CDR3 has 12 residues. Germline loops: CDR1 SGDLS, CDR2 YYNGEE. The CDR3 DNA sequence: TGTGCCAGCAGCGCGGGGGAGGGCGGCTACACCTTC. Encoded protein: CASSAGEGGYTF.

V gene TRBV7-2 combines with J gene TRBJ2-3; D is unresolved. Trimming removed 3 bases from V and 2 bases from J, with 6 bases in between. The CDR3 is 13 amino acids. CDR1 is SGHTA and CDR2 is FQGNSA in the germline V gene. Here the CDR3 reads CASSFENTDTQYF. The CDR3 DNA is TGTGCCAGCAGCTTCGAAAACACAGATACGCAGTATTTT.

The CDR3 is CASSLSGGSYEQYF. Written as DNA, the CDR3 is TGTGCCAGCAGCCTCTCTGGGGGTTCCTACGAGCAGTACTTC. This sequence joins TRBV7-3 and TRBJ2-7; D tentatively fits TRBD1 or TRBD2 (5 bases each). The CDR3 runs to 14 residues. Trimming removed 5 bases from V and 1 base from J, with 12 bases in between. The germline V gene has CDR1 SGHTA and CDR2 FQGTGA.

V and J are TRBV9 and TRBJ2-5; D remains ambiguous. CDR1 and CDR2 from the germline V gene are SGDLS and YYNGEE. The CDR3 totals 14 residues. Trimming took 4 bases from V and 0 from J, leaving 10 bases between them. The CDR3 DNA reads as TGTGCCAGCAGCCCTGGACCGGACCAAGAGACCCAGTACTTC. The encoded protein is CASSPGPDQETQYF.

The V and J genes are TRBV19 and TRBJ1-2; the D gene is possibly TRBD1 (6 bases). The V end was cut by 4 bases, the J end by 3 bases, with 12 bases between. Germline CDR1 is LNHDA and CDR2 is SQIVND (reference sequence). CDR3 length: 14 amino acids. CDR3 amino acids: CASSKPGEDYGYTF. CDR3 sequence (DNA): TGTGCCAGTAGTAAGCCAGGGGAGGACTATGGCTACACCTTC.

The chain uses TRBV5-6 and TRBJ1-5; D may be TRBD1 (5 bases). The CDR3 has 15 amino acids. V lost 5 bases and J 6 bases, leaving 18 bases between the germline ends. Germline V CDR1 and CDR2: SGHDT, YYEEEE. The DNA of the CDR3 is TGTGCCAGCAGTTCCGGGACGTACTGGGGTCAGCCCCAGCATTTT. Translation: CASSSGTYWGQPQHF.

This chain links TRBV2 with TRBJ1-1; D might be TRBD1 (5 bases). The V gene's germline CDR1 is SNHLY and CDR2 FYNNEI. The CDR3 length is 13 residues. With 7 bases removed from V and 0 bases from J, the gap between germline ends came to 9 bases. In nucleotides, the CDR3 is TGTGCCAGCACCCAGGGAGTGAACACTGAAGCTTTCTTT. Translated, it gives CASTQGVNTEAFF.

The rearrangement joins TRBV5-6 to TRBJ2-1, with D unclear. V was pared by 4 bases and J by 5 bases, with 7 bases between. The CDR3 totals 12 residues. CDR1 and CDR2 from the germline V gene are SGHDT and YYEEEE. The CDR3 here is CASSPLNNEQFF. For the CDR3, the DNA is TGTGCCAGCAGCCCCCTTAACAATGAGCAGTTCTTC.

This chain connects TRBV18 to TRBJ1-5; D gene uncertain. With 4 bases removed from V and 3 bases from J, the gap between germline ends came to 10 bases. This CDR3 region has 14 residues. From germline, CDR1 is KGHSH and CDR2 LQKENI. Here the CDR3 reads CASSRRADNQPQHF. CDR3 nucleotide sequence: TGTGCCAGCTCACGCCGGGCCGACAATCAGCCCCAGCATTTT. The whole variable domain, remainder taken from reference TRBV18 and TRBJ1-5, is NAGVMQNPRHLVRRRGQEARLRCSPMKGHSHVYWYRQLPEEGLKFMVYLQKENIIDESGMPKERFSAEFPKEGPSILRIQQVVRGDSAAYFCASSRRADNQPQHFGDGTRLSIL.